Listed here are 30 T cell receptor beta chains from one sample, sequenced in a study of control samples from healthy donors and cancer patients. Only in-frame clones appear in the TCRdb table, and some are missing; sequencing was by immunoSEQ multiplex PCR. Among around 81,000 clones listed, over 90% were seen once. The sequenced sample consisted of blood. The receptors were gathered from a woman aged 25-40 years in good health.

This sequence joins TRBV6-5 and TRBJ1-6, with D hard to call. The germline V gene has CDR1 MNHEY and CDR2 SVGAGI. The CDR3 has 15 amino acids. V lost 6 bases and J lost 0, with 9 bases in between. Here the CDR3 DNA reads TGTGCCAGCAGGGGGTCCAGCTCCTATAATTCACCCCTCCACTTT. As protein: CASRGSSSYNSPLHF.

The chain employs TRBV6-1 and TRBJ2-4, with TRBD1 identical over 8 bases. The ends lost 3 bases at V and 8 bases at J; junction bases unmatched: 6. The germline gives CDR1 MNHNS, CDR2 SASEGT. CDR3 length: 14 amino acids. The CDR3 region has the DNA TGTGCCAGCAGTGAGCAGGGGGCGCAGGACATTCAGTACTTC. Amino acids: CASSEQGAQDIQYF.

The rearrangement uses TRBV7-9 and TRBJ1-2, with TRBD1 matching 7 bases. Germline trimming cut 5 bases from V and 8 bases from J; bases unmatched to any gene: 8. The CDR3 is 13 amino acids. Per germline, CDR1 SEHNR and CDR2 FQNEAQ (reference sequence). CDR3 nucleotide sequence: TGTGCCAGCAGCACCAGGGGGGATAACGGCTACACCTTC. Translation gives CASSTRGDNGYTF.

The chain couples TRBV19 to TRBJ1-2, with D possibly TRBD1 on 6 matching bases. This CDR3 has 14 residues. Germline V lookup: CDR1 LNHDA, CDR2 SQIVND (reference sequence). Trimming cost V 7 bases and J 8 bases, with 20 bases left between them. The DNA for the CDR3 is TGTGCCAGTACCAAACCAGAACAGGGAGGCGGCTACACCTTC. This sequence encodes CASTKPEQGGGYTF. Combining the CDR3 with reference TRBV19 and TRBJ1-2 gives the whole variable domain DGGITQSPKYLFRKEGQNVTLSCEQNLNHDAMYWYRQDPGQGLRLIYYSQIVNDFQKGDIAEGYSVSREKKESFPLTVTSAQKNPTAFYLCASTKPEQGGGYTFGSGTRLTVV.

The CDR3 protein is CATSDRGYEQYF. The CDR3 DNA is TGTGCCACCAGTGACCGGGGATACGAGCAGTACTTC. The chain joins TRBV24-1 to TRBJ2-7, with D perhaps matching TRBD2 (5 bases). V lost 4 bases and J lost 4, with 7 bases in between. The V gene's germline CDR1 is KGHDR and CDR2 SFDVKD. CDR3 size: 12 residues.

The V and J genes are TRBV5-1 and TRBJ1-6; D perhaps matches TRBD1 (5 bases). V was shortened by 3 bases and J by 5 bases, with 12 bases between the two germline ends. The germline V gene has CDR1 SGHRS and CDR2 YFSETQ. The CDR3 has 15 amino acids. CDR3 DNA: TGCGCCAGCAGCTCGGACACGGCCGATAATTCACCCCTCCACTTT. This translates into CASSSDTADNSPLHF.

This chain links TRBV25-1 with TRBJ1-4; the D is unclear. CDR3 length equals 17 residues. The V gene's germline CDR1 is MGHDK and CDR2 SYGVNS. Trimming cost V 3 bases and J 0 bases, with 14 bases left between them. The CDR3 spells CASSDRSTAATNEKLFF. For the CDR3, the DNA is TGTGCCAGCAGTGACCGATCAACAGCCGCAACTAATGAAAAACTGTTTTTT.

The rearrangement joins TRBV5-6 to TRBJ1-6, with 8 bases aligning to TRBD1. The CDR3 is 15 residues long. J was trimmed by 7 bases and V by 0 bases; bases with no gene match: 3. CDR1 SGHDT and CDR2 YYEEEE come from the germline V gene. This CDR3 is CASSLADRDNSPLHF. CDR3 sequence (DNA): TGTGCCAGCAGCTTGGCGGACAGGGACAATTCACCCCTCCACTTT. Full variable domain (missing parts from reference TRBV5-6 and TRBJ1-6): DAGVTQSPTHLIKTRGQQVTLRCSPKSGHDTVSWYQQALGQGPQFIFQYYEEEERQRGNFPDRFSGHQFPNYSSELNVNALLLGDSALYLCASSLADRDNSPLHFGNGTRLTVT.

The gene calls are TRBV5-1 and TRBJ2-7; weak D call: TRBD2 (6 bases). Trimming shortened V by 2 bases and J by 6 bases, and 18 bases separated the two germline ends. The CDR3 contains 15 residues. CDR1 SGHRS and CDR2 YFSETQ come from the germline V gene. The CDR3 loop reads CASSFTGTGTGEQYF. The CDR3 nucleotides are TGCGCCAGCAGCTTTACCGGGACTGGGACCGGCGAGCAGTACTTC.

V and J are TRBV3-1 (or the pseudogene TRBV3-2) and TRBJ1-2; no firm D call. Trimming cost V 2 bases and J 4 bases, with 8 bases left between them. The CDR3 contains 13 residues. CDR1 is LGHDT and CDR2 is YNNKEL in the germline V gene (reference sequence). The CDR3 DNA is TGTGCCAGCAGCCAAATAGGGAGCTATGGCTACACCTTC. It specifies CASSQIGSYGYTF.

V usage is TRBV27 and J usage is TRBJ1-2; 7 bases fit TRBD1. Germline V gene sequence: CDR1 MNHEY, CDR2 SMNVEV (reference sequence). CDR3 length: 13 amino acids. V was clipped by 2 bases and J by 8 bases; unmatched bases: 5. CDR3 DNA sequence: TGTGCCAGCAGTTTAAACAGGGGAAGGGGCTACACCTTC. Translating gives CASSLNRGRGYTF.

The V call is TRBV6-6, the J call TRBJ1-4; possible D gene TRBD1, 5 bases. Trimming took off 5 bases at V and 5 bases at J, with 9 bases between the two ends. CDR1 is MNHNY, CDR2 SVGAGI, per germline (reference sequence). The CDR3 has 13 amino acids. CDR3 DNA: TGTGCCAGCAGTGGGACGGGAAATGAAAAACTGTTTTTT. Its protein product is CASSGTGNEKLFF.

As to this clone: The germline gene is not matched at one end of the junction; a read error may be the cause. The J gene is TRBJ2-2, the V gene TRBV29-1, with TRBD2 as a possible D gene (5 bases). This CDR3 comprises 14 residues. Germline values: CDR1 SQVTM, CDR2 ANQGSEA. For the CDR3, the DNA is TGCAGCGTGCCCCCCCCAACTAAACACCGGGGAGCTGTTTTT. Amino acids: CSVPPPTKHRGAVF.

The J gene is TRBJ1-1, the V gene TRBV5-6, with D maybe TRBD1 (5 bases). Deletions cut 3 bases from V and 0 bases from J, with 9 bases between. This CDR3 spans 14 amino acids. Germline CDR1 reads SGHDT; CDR2 reads YYEEEE. The CDR3 nucleotides are TGTGCCAGCAGCTCCCGACAGATGAACACTGAAGCTTTCTTT. This codes for CASSSRQMNTEAFF.

The V gene is TRBV11-2, the J gene TRBJ1-1; D ambiguous. V shed 1 base and J shed 5 bases, with 8 bases lying between them. The CDR3 loop spans 13 amino acids. The germline V gene encodes CDR1 SGHAT and CDR2 FQNNGV. The CDR3, as DNA: TGTGCCAGCAGCTTAGCCCGGGGAACTGAAGCTTTCTTT. Translating gives CASSLARGTEAFF.

The rearrangement joins TRBV5-1 to TRBJ2-3; D remains ambiguous. Trimming removed 0 bases from V and 2 bases from J, with 4 bases in between. Germline V gene sequence: CDR1 SGHRS, CDR2 YFSETQ. CDR3 length equals 13 residues. CDR3 residues: CASSLEVTDTQYF. Here the CDR3 DNA reads TGCGCCAGCAGCTTGGAGGTCACAGATACGCAGTATTTT.

The J gene is TRBJ1-1, the V gene TRBV11-3; D is perhaps TRBD1 (5 bases). Germline-derived CDR1 and CDR2 are SGHNT and YENEEA. This CDR3 has 17 amino acids. V lost 1 base and J lost 5, with 20 bases in between. The CDR3 DNA is TGTGCCAGCAGCTTAGCGGGGGGAAGCCTTCTGGGTACTGAAGCTTTCTTT. It yields the protein CASSLAGGSLLGTEAFF.

This sequence joins TRBV6-5 and TRBJ1-1; 7 bases line up with TRBD1. The V segment lost 5 bases and the J segment 3 bases; nucleotides outside the gene matches: 6. CDR1 is MNHEY, CDR2 SVGAGI, per germline. The CDR3 extends over 14 amino acids. The CDR3 protein is CASSPLTGDTEAFF. For the CDR3, the DNA is TGTGCCAGCAGTCCCCTAACAGGGGACACTGAAGCTTTCTTT.

The chain has TRBV4-1 and TRBJ1-2, with 7 bases fitting TRBD1. With V trimmed by 3 bases and J by 0 bases, 7 bases remained unmatched. CDR3 length: 16 residues. Germline loops: CDR1 MGHRA, CDR2 YSYEKL. In DNA form, the CDR3 reads TGCGCCAGCAGCCAGGGGACAGCGACGTCTAACTATGGCTACACCTTC. This codes for CASSQGTATSNYGYTF.

As concerns this clone: This specimen includes other DNA sequences encoding the same CDR3. This chain uses TRBV19 with TRBJ1-2; D is unclear. The germline V and J ends were trimmed by 3 bases and 2 bases, with 7 bases remaining between them. The germline gives CDR1 LNHDA, CDR2 SQIVND (reference sequence). There are 13 residues in the CDR3. The CDR3 spells CASSMNGNYGYTF. CDR3 nucleotides: TGTGCCAGTAGTATGAACGGAAACTATGGCTACACCTTC.

This rearrangement joins TRBV6-5 to TRBJ1-3; TRBD1 matches 11 bases. The junction had 2 bases not matched to a gene; V was cut back by 6 bases and J by 7 bases. Germline CDR1 MNHEY, CDR2 SVGAGI. This CDR3 comprises 13 residues. The CDR3 nucleotides read TGTGCCAGCAGCCGGGACAGGGGGAACACCATATATTTT. Translation: CASSRDRGNTIYF.

The chain recombines TRBV2 with TRBJ2-3; D is possibly TRBD1 or TRBD2 (5 bases each). The CDR3 runs to 15 residues. V lost 6 bases to trimming and J lost 0 bases, with 13 bases between them. Germline CDR1 reads SNHLY; CDR2 reads FYNNEI. The CDR3 here is CASRARDGSTDTQYF. CDR3 sequence (DNA): TGTGCCAGCAGAGCTCGGGACGGTAGCACAGATACGCAGTATTTT.

The V call is TRBV14, the J call TRBJ1-2, with D hard to call. Trimming stripped 0 bases from V and 5 bases from J, with 7 bases between. The germline gives CDR1 SGHDN, CDR2 FVKESK. CDR3 size: 13 residues. Here the CDR3 DNA reads TGTGCCAGCAGCCAAGACGCCTTTTATGGCTACACCTTC. Translation: CASSQDAFYGYTF.

This rearrangement joins TRBV7-9 to TRBJ2-7; no clear D gene. The CDR3 is 13 amino acids. V was shortened by 1 base and J by 4 bases, with 8 bases between the two germline ends. The germline V gene encodes CDR1 SEHNR and CDR2 FQNEAQ (reference sequence). The CDR3, as DNA: TGTGCCAGCAGCTTAGAGGCGACTTACGAGCAGTACTTC. This gives the protein CASSLEATYEQYF.

V and J are TRBV7-9 and TRBJ2-7; TRBD1 agrees at 7 bases. Germline CDR1 SEHNR, CDR2 FQNEAQ (reference sequence). The CDR3 loop spans 16 amino acids. J was trimmed by 4 bases and V by 5 bases; bases with no gene match: 14. The CDR3 here is CASSTTGTANIYEQYF. The CDR3 bases are TGTGCCAGCAGCACAACCGGGACAGCCAATATTTACGAGCAGTACTTC. Together with reference TRBV7-9 and TRBJ2-7, the CDR3 gives the full variable domain: DTGVSQNPRHKITKRGQNVTFRCDPISEHNRLYWYRQTLGQGPEFLTYFQNEAQLEKSRLLSDRFSAERPKGSFSTLEIQRTEQGDSAMYLCASSTTGTANIYEQYFGPGTRLTVT.

This chain joins TRBV7-9 and TRBJ2-7; no clear D gene. V lost 4 bases and J lost 12, with 13 bases in between. The germline V gene has CDR1 SEHNR and CDR2 FQNEAQ (reference sequence). This CDR3 has 11 amino acids. The CDR3 DNA sequence: TGTGCCAGCAGCTCCTCGGAACATAGGTACTTC. It translates to CASSSSEHRYF.

The chain has TRBV18 and TRBJ2-7; 7 bases line up with TRBD1. V was pared by 6 bases and J by 3 bases, with 5 bases of the junction left unmatched. CDR1 is KGHSH, CDR2 LQKENI, per germline. The CDR3 has 13 amino acids. CDR3 in DNA: TGTGCCAGCTCCCCGGGACAGTACTACGAGCAGTACTTC. Protein product: CASSPGQYYEQYF.

The CDR3, as DNA: TGTGCCTGGAGAGTACTAGCGGGGGGCTACAATGAGCAGTTCTTC. It specifies CAWRVLAGGYNEQFF. The V gene is TRBV30, the J gene TRBJ2-1, with 12 bases aligning to TRBD2. This CDR3 has 15 residues. The J segment lost 3 bases and the V segment lost 3 bases, leaving 3 bases of the junction unmatched. Germline V gene data show CDR1 as GTSNPN and CDR2 as SVGIG (reference sequence).

V is TRBV27 and J is TRBJ2-1; 7 nucleotides line up with TRBD1. V dropped 3 bases and J dropped 0; count of bases not matched to a gene: 5. This CDR3 has 16 residues. The V gene's germline CDR1 is MNHEY and CDR2 SMNVEV (reference sequence). CDR3 residues: CASSLYGDSSYNEQFF. The CDR3 DNA is TGTGCCAGCAGTTTGTACGGGGACAGCTCCTACAATGAGCAGTTCTTC.

Written as DNA, the CDR3 is TGTGCCAGCAGTACATATTCCCGTGGGGGGGCCGAGAGGAATGGCTACACCTTC. It is translated as CASSTYSRGGAERNGYTF. The rearrangement links TRBV28 to TRBJ1-2, with D possibly being TRBD1 (6 bases). The CDR3 length is 18 residues. Germline V CDR1 and CDR2: MDHEN, SYDVKM. V was trimmed by 5 bases and J by 6 bases, leaving 28 bases between them.